Following are 9 T cell receptor beta chains from one sample sequenced in a study of cytomegalovirus exposure and HLA in healthy donors. The PCR contained 60 Vbeta and 13 Jbeta primers. Libraries were prepared by immunoSEQ multiplex PCR; TCRdb keeps only in-frame clonotypes and omits some of them. The table has tens of thousands of clones, over 65% seen once; the top ten hold about 16%. What was sequenced was PBMCs. These receptors were obtained from a woman aged 40-49 years in good health and CMV-seropositive.

The table lists this clone with a count of one. The chain uses TRBV7-7 and TRBJ2-1; TRBD2 might be the D (5 bases). The germline V gene has CDR1 SSHAT and CDR2 FNYEAQ (reference sequence). V dropped 6 bases and J dropped 10 bases, with 16 bases sitting between them. This CDR3 is built from 13 residues. The CDR3 protein is CASSMGEGWEQFF. CDR3 nucleotides: TGTGCCAGCAGTATGGGAGAGGGATGGGAGCAGTTCTTC.

The V and J genes are TRBV5-6 and TRBJ2-1; a weak D match, TRBD1 (6 bases). The V end lost 4 bases, the J end lost 2 bases, and 16 bases lay between the germline ends. The germline V gene encodes CDR1 SGHDT and CDR2 YYEEEE. There are 16 residues in the CDR3. CDR3 DNA: TGTGCCAGCAGCCTCCGCAGGGGCCGGCCCTACAATGAGCAGTTCTTC. This gives the protein CASSLRRGRPYNEQFF. The whole variable domain, remainder taken from reference TRBV5-6 and TRBJ2-1, is DAGVTQSPTHLIKTRGQQVTLRCSPKSGHDTVSWYQQALGQGPQFIFQYYEEEERQRGNFPDRFSGHQFPNYSSELNVNALLLGDSALYLCASSLRRGRPYNEQFFGPGTRLTVL.

The chain employs TRBV11-2 and TRBJ2-7, with a tentative D call TRBD2 (6 bases). V was trimmed by 1 base and J by 3 bases, leaving 10 bases between them. CDR1 is SGHAT, CDR2 FQNNGV, per germline. The length of the CDR3 is 14 residues. The CDR3 sequence: CASSLGDFNYEQYF. In nucleotides, the CDR3 is TGTGCCAGCAGCTTAGGGGACTTCAACTACGAGCAGTACTTC.

The rearrangement links TRBV28 to TRBJ1-2; D might be TRBD1 (5 bases). Per germline, CDR1 MDHEN and CDR2 SYDVKM. This CDR3 has 15 residues. V was pared by 3 bases and J by 7 bases, with 18 bases between. CDR3 DNA: TGTGCCAGCAGTTTTAACAGGAGGGCTTCACGTGGCTACACCTTC. Encoded protein: CASSFNRRASRGYTF.

This CDR3 is CASSLAPRESYEQYF. The CDR3, as DNA: TGTGCCAGCAGCTTAGCCCCGCGGGAGTCCTACGAGCAGTACTTC. This chain uses TRBV11-2 with TRBJ2-7, with TRBD2 matching over 7 bases. Germline CDR1 SGHAT, CDR2 FQNNGV. The CDR3 length is 15 residues. V lost 1 base and J lost 1; bases outside the gene matches: 4.

This clone was seen once. The chain joins TRBV30 to TRBJ1-1; a possible D gene is TRBD1 (5 bases). Germline V gives CDR1 GTSNPN, CDR2 SVGIG (reference sequence). This CDR3 has 13 residues. V lost 0 bases, J lost 3 bases, and 8 bases lay in between. Here the CDR3 DNA reads TGTGCCTGGAGTGTACACAGGTACACTGAAGCTTTCTTT. This gives the protein CAWSVHRYTEAFF. The full variable domain, rest sourced from reference TRBV30 and TRBJ1-1, is SQTIHQWPATLVQPVGSPLSLECTVEGTSNPNLYWYRQAAGRGLQLLFYSVGIGQISSEVPQNLSASRPQDRQFILSSKKLLLSDSGFYLCAWSVHRYTEAFFGQGTRLTVV.

In nucleotides, the CDR3 is TGTGCCAGCAGTGCCCCGGGGGAACTCCTGACGATGAACACTGAAGCTTTCTTT. As protein: CASSAPGELLTMNTEAFF. The chain carries TRBV28 and TRBJ1-1; the D gene is possibly TRBD1 (5 bases). This CDR3 has 18 amino acids. The V and J ends lost 5 bases and 0 bases respectively, with 22 bases between them. CDR1 and CDR2 (germline): MDHEN, SYDVKM.

This clone appeared a few times. The chain combines TRBV5-1 with TRBJ1-1; the match to TRBD1 covers 9 bases. Germline CDR1 reads SGHRS; CDR2 reads YFSETQ. With V trimmed by 0 bases and J by 3 bases, 0 bases remained unmatched. This CDR3 comprises 14 residues. CDR3 coding DNA: TGCGCCAGCAGCTTGGGGGACAGGGACACTGAAGCTTTCTTT. The encoded protein is CASSLGDRDTEAFF.

V usage is TRBV19 and J usage is TRBJ1-2, with 7 bases identical to TRBD1. Germline loops: CDR1 LNHDA, CDR2 SQIVND (reference sequence). V trimming: 4 bases; J trimming: 6 bases; junction bases outside the gene matches: 2. The CDR3 covers 12 residues. The CDR3 sequence: CASSNRGDGYTF. The CDR3 DNA sequence: TGTGCCAGTAGTAACAGGGGAGATGGCTACACCTTC.